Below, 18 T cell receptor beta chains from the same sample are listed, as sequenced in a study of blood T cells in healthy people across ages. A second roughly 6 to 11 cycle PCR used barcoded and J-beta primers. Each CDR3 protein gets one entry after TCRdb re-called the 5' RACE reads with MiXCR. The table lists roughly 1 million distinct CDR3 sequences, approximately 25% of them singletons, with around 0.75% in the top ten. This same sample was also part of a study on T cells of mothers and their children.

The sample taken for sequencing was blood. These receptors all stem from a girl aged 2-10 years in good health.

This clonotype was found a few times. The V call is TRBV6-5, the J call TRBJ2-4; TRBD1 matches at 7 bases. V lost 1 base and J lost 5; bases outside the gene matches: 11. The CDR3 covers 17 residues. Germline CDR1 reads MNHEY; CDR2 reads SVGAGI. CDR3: CASSYYLPQGNENIQYF. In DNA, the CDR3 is TGTGCCAGCAGTTACTACCTACCACAGGGGAACGAAAACATTCAGTACTTC.

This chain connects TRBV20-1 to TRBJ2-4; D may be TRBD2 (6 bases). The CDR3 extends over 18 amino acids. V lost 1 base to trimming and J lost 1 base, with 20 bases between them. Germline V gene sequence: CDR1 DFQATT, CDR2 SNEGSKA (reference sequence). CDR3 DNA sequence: TGCAGTGCTAGAGGCTCGGGACTCCTCGTAGAGGCCAAAAACATTCAGTACTTC. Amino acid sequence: CSARGSGLLVEAKNIQYF.

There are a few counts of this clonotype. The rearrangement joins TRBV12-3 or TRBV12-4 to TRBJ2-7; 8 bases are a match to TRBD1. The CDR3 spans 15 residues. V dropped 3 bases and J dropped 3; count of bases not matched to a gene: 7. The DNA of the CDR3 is TGTGCCAGCAGTTTCGCCGGGACAGGCAGCTACGAGCAGTACTTC. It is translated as CASSFAGTGSYEQYF.

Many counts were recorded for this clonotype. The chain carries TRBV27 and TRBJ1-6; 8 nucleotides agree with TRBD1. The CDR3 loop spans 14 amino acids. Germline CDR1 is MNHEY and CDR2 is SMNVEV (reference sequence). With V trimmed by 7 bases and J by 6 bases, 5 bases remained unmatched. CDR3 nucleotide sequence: TGTGCCAGCATGAGACAGGGGCTTAATTCACCCCTCCACTTT. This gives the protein CASMRQGLNSPLHF.

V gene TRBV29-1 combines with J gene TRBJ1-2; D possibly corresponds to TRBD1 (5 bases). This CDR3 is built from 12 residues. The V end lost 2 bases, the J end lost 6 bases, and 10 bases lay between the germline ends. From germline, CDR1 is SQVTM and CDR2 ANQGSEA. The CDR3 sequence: CSVETGGDGYTF. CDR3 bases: TGCAGCGTTGAAACCGGAGGGGATGGCTACACCTTC.

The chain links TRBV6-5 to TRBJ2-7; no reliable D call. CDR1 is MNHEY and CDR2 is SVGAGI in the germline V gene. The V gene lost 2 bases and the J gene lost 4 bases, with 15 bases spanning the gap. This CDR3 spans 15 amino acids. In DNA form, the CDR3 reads TGTGCCAGCAGTTACCACCCGTTAAAGCGATACGAGCAGTACTTC. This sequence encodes CASSYHPLKRYEQYF.

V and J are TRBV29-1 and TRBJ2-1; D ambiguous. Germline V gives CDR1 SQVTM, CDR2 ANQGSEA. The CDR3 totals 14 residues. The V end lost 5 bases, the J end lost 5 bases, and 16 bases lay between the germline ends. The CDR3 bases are TGCAGCGTTCAAAGAGCAGAGATCAACAATGAGCAGTTCTTC. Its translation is CSVQRAEINNEQFF.

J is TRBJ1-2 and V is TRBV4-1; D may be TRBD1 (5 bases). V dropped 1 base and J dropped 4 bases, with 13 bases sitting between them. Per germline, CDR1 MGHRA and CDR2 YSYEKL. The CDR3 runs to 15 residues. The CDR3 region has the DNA TGCGCCAGCAGCCAAGGGGACCAAGTGGGCTATGGCTACACCTTC. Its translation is CASSQGDQVGYGYTF.

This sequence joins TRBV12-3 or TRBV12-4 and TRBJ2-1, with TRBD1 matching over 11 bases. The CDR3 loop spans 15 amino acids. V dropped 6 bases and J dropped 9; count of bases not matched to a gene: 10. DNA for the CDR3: TGTGCCAGCAGCCAACTGGGACAGGGGGTGAGTGAGCAGTTCTTC. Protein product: CASSQLGQGVSEQFF.

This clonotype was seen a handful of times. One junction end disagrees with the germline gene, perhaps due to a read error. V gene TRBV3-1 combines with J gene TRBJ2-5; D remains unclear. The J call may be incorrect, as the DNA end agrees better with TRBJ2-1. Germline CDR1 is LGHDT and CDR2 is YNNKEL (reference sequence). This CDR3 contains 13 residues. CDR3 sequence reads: CTSSHRPSDEQFF. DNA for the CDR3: TGTACCAGCAGCCATAGACCCTCGGATGAGCAGTTCTTC.

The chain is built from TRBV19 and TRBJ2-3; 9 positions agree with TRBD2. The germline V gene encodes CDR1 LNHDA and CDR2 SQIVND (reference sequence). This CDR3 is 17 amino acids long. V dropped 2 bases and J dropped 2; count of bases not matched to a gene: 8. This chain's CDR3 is CASSIMSASGATDTQYF. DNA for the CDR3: TGTGCCAGTAGTATAATGTCGGCTAGCGGGGCCACAGATACGCAGTATTTT.

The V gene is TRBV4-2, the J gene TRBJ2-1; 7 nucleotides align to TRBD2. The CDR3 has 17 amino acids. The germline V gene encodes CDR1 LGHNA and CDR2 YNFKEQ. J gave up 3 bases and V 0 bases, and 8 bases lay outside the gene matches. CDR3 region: CASSQDLTQRGYNEQFF. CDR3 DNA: TGTGCCAGCAGCCAAGACCTCACCCAGCGGGGCTACAATGAGCAGTTCTTC.

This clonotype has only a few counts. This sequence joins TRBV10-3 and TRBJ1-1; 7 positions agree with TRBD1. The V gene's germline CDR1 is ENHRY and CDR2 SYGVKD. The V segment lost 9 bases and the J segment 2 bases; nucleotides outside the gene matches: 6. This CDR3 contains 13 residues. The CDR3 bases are TGTGCCATGTCGACAGGGTCCAACACTGAAGCTTTCTTT. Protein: CAMSTGSNTEAFF.

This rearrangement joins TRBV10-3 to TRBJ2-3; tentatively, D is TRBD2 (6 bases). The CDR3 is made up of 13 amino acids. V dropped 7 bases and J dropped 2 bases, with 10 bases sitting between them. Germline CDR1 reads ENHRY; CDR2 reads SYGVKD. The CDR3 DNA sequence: TGTGCCATCACTACGGGAGCCACAGATACGCAGTATTTT. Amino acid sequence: CAITTGATDTQYF.

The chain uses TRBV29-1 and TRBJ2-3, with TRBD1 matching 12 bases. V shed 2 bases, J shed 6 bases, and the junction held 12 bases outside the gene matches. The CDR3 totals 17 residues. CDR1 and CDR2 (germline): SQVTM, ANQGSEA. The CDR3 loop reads CSVEYHWDRGPQDTQYF. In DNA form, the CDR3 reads TGCAGCGTTGAATACCACTGGGACAGGGGGCCTCAGGATACGCAGTATTTT.

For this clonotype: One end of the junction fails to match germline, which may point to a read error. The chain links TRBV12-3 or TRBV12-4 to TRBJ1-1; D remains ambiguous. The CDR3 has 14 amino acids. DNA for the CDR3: TGTGCCAGCAGTTTACTTGGGGTCTACACCGAAGCTTTCTTT. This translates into CASSLLGVYTEAFF.

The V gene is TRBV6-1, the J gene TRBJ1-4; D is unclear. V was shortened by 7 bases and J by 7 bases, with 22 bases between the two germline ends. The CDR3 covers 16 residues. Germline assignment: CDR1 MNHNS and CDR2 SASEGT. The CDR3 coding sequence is TGTGCCAGCACGCCTTCCTGGAACCTACGCGGTGAAAAACTGTTTTTT. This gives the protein CASTPSWNLRGEKLFF.

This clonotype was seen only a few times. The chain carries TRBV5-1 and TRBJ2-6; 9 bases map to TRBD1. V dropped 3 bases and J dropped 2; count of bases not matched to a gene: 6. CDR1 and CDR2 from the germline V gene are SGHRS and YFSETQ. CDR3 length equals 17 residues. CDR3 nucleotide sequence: TGCGCCAGCAGCTGGGGACAGGGAGACCCTGGGGCCAACGTCCTGACTTTC. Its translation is CASSWGQGDPGANVLTF.